This T cell receptor (beta chain) was recorded in a study of blood T cell repertoires in COVID-19. Study as a whole: COVID-19 samples from acute and convalescent phases originated in the United States, Italy and Spain.

Authors' processing steps: For nucleated cells, counts were estimated from reference gene primer amplification. Produced via immunoSEQ multiplex PCR; TCRdb's table is partial and in-frame only. The V and J calls and clone size were taken over from that table, and D and trimming were inferred from the DNA. The sample yields roughly 38,000 clones, about 82% seen once. The CDR3 has 13 amino acids. Looked up from germline, CDR1 is LNHDA and CDR2 is SQIVND (reference sequence). Trimming cost V 7 bases and J 1 base, with 10 bases left between them. The material sequenced was peripheral blood. The origin of this receptor is a middle-aged man with active COVID-19. V gene TRBV19 combines with J gene TRBJ1-1; D ambiguous. The chain's CDR3 is CASILAENTEAFF. CDR3 nucleotides: TGTGCCAGTATTCTGGCCGAGAACACTGAAGCTTTCTTT.